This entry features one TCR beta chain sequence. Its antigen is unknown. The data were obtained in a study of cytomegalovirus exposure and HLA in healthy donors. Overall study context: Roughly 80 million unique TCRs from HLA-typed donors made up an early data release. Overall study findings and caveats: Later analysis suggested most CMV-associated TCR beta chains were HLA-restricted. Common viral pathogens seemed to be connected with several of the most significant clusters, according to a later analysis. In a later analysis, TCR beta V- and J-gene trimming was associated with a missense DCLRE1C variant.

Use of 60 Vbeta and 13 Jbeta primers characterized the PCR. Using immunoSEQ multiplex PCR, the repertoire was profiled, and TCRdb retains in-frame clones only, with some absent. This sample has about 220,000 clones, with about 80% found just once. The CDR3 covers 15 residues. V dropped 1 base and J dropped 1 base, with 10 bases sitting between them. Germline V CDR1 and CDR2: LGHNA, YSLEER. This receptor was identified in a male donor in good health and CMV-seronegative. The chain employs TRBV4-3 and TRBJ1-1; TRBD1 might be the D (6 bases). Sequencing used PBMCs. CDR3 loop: CASSQVLQGNTEAFF. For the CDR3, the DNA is TGCGCCAGCAGCCAAGTTCTACAGGGGAACACTGAAGCTTTCTTT.